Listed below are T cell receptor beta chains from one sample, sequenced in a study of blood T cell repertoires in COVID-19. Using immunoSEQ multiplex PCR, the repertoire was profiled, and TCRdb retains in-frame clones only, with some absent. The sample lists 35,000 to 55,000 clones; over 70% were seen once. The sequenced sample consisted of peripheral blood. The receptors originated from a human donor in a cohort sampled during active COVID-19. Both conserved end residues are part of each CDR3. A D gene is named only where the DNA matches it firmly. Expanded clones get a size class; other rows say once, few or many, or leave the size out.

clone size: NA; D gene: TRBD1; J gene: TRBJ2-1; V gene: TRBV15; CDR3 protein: CATSRPSSTGRHNEQFF; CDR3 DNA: TGTGCCACCAGCAGACCGTCCTCGACAGGGCGACACAATGAGCAGTTCTTC
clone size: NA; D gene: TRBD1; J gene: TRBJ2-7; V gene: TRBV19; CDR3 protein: CASSPDRGLRVLSYEQYF; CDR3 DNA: TGTGCCAGTAGTCCAGACAGGGGGCTAAGAGTTTTATCCTACGAGCAGTACTTC
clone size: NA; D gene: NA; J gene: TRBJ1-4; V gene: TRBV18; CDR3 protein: CASSRQDEKLFF; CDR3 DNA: TGTGCCAGCTCACGACAGGATGAAAAACTGTTTTTT
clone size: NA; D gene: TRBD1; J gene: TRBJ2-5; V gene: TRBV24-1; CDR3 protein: CATSDSTGFRETQYF; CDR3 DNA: TGTGCCACCAGTGACTCGACAGGGTTTAGAGAGACCCAGTACTTC
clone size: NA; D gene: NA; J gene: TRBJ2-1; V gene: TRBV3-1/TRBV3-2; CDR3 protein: CASAREVLLNEQFF; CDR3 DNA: TGTGCCTCAGCTCGGGAAGTTCTACTCAATGAGCAGTTCTTC
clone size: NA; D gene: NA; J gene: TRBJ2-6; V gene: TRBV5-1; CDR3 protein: CASSPLGSSGANVLTF; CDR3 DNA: TGCGCCAGCAGCCCGCTGGGCAGCTCTGGGGCCAACGTCCTGACTTTC
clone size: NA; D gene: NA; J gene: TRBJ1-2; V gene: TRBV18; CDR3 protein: CASSPRQNYGYTF; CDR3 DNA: TGTGCCAGCTCACCAAGACAAAACTATGGCTACACCTTC
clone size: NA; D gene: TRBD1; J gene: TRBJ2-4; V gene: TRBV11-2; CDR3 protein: CASSRQTGTDKNIQYF; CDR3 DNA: TGTGCCAGCAGCAGACAAACCGGGACAGACAAAAACATTCAGTACTTC
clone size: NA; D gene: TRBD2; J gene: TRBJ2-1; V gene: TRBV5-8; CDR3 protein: CASSPRQRGYNEQFF; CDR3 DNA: TGTGCCAGCAGCCCCCGCCAGCGGGGCTACAATGAGCAGTTCTTC
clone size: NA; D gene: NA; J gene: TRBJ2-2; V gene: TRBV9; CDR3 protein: CASSSRVNTGELFF; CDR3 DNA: TGTGCCAGCAGTTCGCGGGTGAACACCGGGGAGCTGTTTTTT
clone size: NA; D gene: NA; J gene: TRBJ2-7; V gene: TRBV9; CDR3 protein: CASSPTSERSYEQYF; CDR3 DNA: TGTGCCAGCAGCCCAACCTCCGAGCGAAGCTACGAGCAGTACTTC
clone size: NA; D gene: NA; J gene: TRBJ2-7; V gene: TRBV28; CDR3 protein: CASSFGGPGNEQYF; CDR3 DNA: TGTGCCAGCAGTTTTGGAGGGCCGGGGAACGAGCAGTACTTC
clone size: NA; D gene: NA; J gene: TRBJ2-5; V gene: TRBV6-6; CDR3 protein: CASSPNPLETQYF; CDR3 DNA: TGTGCCAGCAGCCCTAACCCATTAGAGACCCAGTACTTC
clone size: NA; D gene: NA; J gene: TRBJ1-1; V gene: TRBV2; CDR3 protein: CASSVSRGLTEAFF; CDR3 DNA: TGTGCCAGCAGTGTATCCCGAGGTCTCACTGAAGCTTTCTTT
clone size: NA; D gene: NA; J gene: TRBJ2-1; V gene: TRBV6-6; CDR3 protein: CASSSRQVIDHEQFF; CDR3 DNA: TGTGCCAGCAGTTCTCGACAGGTCATCGACCATGAGCAGTTCTTC
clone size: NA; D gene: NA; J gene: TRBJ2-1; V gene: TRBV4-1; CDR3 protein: CASSQVTGEQFF; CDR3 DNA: TGCGCCAGCAGCCAAGTCACCGGTGAGCAGTTCTTC
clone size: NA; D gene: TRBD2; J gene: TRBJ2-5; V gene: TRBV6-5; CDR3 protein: CASSRSGRALETQYF; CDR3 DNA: TGTGCCAGCAGTCGGAGTGGGAGGGCCTTAGAGACCCAGTACTTC
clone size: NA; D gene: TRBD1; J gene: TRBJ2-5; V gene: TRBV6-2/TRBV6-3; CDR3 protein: CASSYRGQGRIKYF; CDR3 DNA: TGTGCCAGCAGTTACAGGGGACAGGGAAGGATAAAGTACTTC
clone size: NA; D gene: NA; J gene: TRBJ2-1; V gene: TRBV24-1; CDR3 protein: CATSDFRDNEQFF; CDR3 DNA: TGTGCCACCAGTGATTTCAGGGATAATGAGCAGTTCTTC
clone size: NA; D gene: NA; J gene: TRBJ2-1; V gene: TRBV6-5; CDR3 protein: CASSARAYNEQFF; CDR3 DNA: TGTGCCAGCAGCGCGCGAGCCTACAATGAGCAGTTCTTC
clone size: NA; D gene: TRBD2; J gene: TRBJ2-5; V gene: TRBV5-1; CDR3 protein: CASSNSPSGTGGETQYF; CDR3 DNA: TGCGCCAGCAGCAACTCCCCATCCGGGACGGGAGGAGAGACCCAGTACTTC
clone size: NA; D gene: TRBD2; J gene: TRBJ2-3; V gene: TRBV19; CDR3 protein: CASSNSGRAGDTQYF; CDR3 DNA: TGTGCCAGTAGCAATAGCGGGAGGGCCGGAGATACGCAGTATTTT
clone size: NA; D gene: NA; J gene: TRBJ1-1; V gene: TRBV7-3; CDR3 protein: CASSLAGIMNTEAFF; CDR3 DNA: TGTGCCAGCTCACTAGCCGGTATCATGAACACTGAAGCTTTCTTT
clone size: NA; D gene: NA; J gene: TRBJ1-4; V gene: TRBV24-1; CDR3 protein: CATSDPMASEVGEKLFF; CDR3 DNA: TGTGCCACCAGTGACCCGATGGCATCGGAGGTAGGAGAAAAACTGTTTTTT
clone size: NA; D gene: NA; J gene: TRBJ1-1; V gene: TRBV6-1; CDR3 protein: CASSESWGGNTEAFF; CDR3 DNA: TGTGCCAGCAGTGAATCTTGGGGGGGGAACACTGAAGCTTTCTTT
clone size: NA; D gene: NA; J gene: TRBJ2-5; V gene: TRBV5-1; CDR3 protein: CASSHGLFEETQYF; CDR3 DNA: TGCGCCAGCAGCCATGGACTATTCGAAGAGACCCAGTACTTC
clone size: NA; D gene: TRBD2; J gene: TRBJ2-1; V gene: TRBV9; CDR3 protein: CASSVLAGGSNEQFF; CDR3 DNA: TGTGCCAGCAGCGTACTAGCGGGAGGATCCAATGAGCAGTTCTTC
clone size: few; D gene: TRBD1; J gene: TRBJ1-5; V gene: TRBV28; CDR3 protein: CASSLGQGYRRLNIRGNQPQHF; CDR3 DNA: TGTGCCAGCAGTTTGGGACAGGGTTATCGGCGGCTCAATATTCGTGGCAATCAGCCCCAGCATTTT
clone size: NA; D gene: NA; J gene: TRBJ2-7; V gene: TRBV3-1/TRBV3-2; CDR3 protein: CASRHTGQSSYEQYF; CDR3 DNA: TGTGCCAGCAGACACACGGGACAATCCTCCTACGAGCAGTACTTC
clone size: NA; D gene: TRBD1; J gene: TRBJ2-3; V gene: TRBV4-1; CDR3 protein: CASSQGTGVGSTDTQYF; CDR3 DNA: TGCGCCAGCAGCCAGGGGACAGGGGTCGGGAGCACAGATACGCAGTATTTT
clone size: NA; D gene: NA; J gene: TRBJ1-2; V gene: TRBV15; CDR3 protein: CATSRDEGGRVDGYTF; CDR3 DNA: TGTGCCACCAGCAGAGATGAAGGCGGTCGGGTGGATGGCTACACCTTC
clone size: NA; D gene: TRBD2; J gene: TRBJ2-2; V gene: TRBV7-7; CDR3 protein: CASSLVSGSFGGELFF; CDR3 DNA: TGTGCCAGCAGCTTAGTGAGCGGGAGTTTTGGCGGGGAGCTGTTTTTT
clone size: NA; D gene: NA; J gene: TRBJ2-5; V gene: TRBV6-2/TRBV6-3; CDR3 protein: CASSYQAETQYF; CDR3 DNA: TGTGCCAGCAGTTACCAGGCAGAGACCCAGTACTTC
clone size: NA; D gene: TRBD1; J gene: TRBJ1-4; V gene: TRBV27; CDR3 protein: CARVRQGLHEKLFF; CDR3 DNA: TGTGCCAGGGTAAGACAGGGGTTGCATGAAAAACTGTTTTTT
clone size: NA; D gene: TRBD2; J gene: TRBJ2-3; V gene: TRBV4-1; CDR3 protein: CASSQDNGRVADTQYF; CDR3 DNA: TGCGCCAGCAGCCAAGATAACGGGAGGGTCGCAGATACGCAGTATTTT
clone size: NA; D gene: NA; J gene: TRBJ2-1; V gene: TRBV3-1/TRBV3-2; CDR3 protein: CASSQVLGQRATNEQFF; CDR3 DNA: TGTGCCAGCAGCCAAGTTCTCGGACAGCGAGCAACAAATGAGCAGTTCTTC
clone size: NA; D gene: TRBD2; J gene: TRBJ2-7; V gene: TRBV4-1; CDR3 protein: CASSPGLAAYEQYF; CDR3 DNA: TGCGCCAGCAGCCCGGGACTAGCGGCCTACGAGCAGTACTTC
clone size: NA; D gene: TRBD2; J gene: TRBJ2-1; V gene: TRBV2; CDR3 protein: CASKGLPYNEQFF; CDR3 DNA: TGTGCCAGCAAGGGACTACCTTACAATGAGCAGTTCTTC
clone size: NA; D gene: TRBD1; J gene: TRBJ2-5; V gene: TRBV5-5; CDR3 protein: CASSLAIQGAQETQYF; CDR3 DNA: TGTGCCAGCAGCTTGGCCATACAGGGGGCCCAAGAGACCCAGTACTTC
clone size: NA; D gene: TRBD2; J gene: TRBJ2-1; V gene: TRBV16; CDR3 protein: CASSQLTSGREYNEQFF; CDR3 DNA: TGTGCCAGCAGCCAATTAACTAGCGGGAGGGAATACAATGAGCAGTTCTTC
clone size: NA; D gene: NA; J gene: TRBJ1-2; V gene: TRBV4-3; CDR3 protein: CASSQVEGGDYGYTF; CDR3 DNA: TGCGCCAGCAGCCAAGTAGAGGGTGGAGACTATGGCTACACCTTC
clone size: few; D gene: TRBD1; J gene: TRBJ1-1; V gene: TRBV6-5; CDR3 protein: CATRRDSAEAFF; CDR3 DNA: TGTGCCACCCGAAGGGACAGCGCTGAAGCTTTCTTT
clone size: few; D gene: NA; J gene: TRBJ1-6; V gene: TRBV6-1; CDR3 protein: CASSDGLGGTPLHF; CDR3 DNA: TGTGCCAGCAGTGACGGACTGGGCGGGACACCCCTCCACTTT
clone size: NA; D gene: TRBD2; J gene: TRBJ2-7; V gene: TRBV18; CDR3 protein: CASSPGLAGVKKADF; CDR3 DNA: TGTGCCAGCTCACCGGGACTAGCGGGAGTCAAAAAAGCGGACTTC
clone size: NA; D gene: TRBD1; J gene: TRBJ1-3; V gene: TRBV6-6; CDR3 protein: CASSPRQGALLSSGNTIYF; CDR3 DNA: TGTGCCAGCAGTCCCCGACAGGGGGCTCTTCTGAGCTCTGGAAACACCATATATTTT
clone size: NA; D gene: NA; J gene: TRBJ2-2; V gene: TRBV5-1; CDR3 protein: CASSTDLPGELFF; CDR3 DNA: TGCGCCAGCAGCACGGACTTGCCCGGGGAGCTGTTTTTT
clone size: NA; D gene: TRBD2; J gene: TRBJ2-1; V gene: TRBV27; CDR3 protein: CASSLRAPSGSRDEQFF; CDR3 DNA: TGTGCCAGCAGTTTGCGGGCCCCTAGCGGGAGTCGGGATGAGCAGTTCTTC